This T cell receptor beta chain emerged from a study of response to subunit inactivated influenza vaccine. Regarding the study as a whole: Only a handful of new T cells, the authors suggested, are recruited with each seasonal influenza vaccination.

TCRdb fed the RT-PCR reads into MiXCR, producing one record per CDR3 protein. This sample has 590,000 or so distinct CDR3 sequences, with 14% found just once. As regards this clonotype: Its antigen remains unidentified.

The TCR sequence derives from a man between 45 and 60 years old who received an inactivated influenza vaccine. This sample comprised PBMCs from blood, obtained around 15 days before vaccination.

CDR3 DNA sequence: TGTGCCAGCAGCTTTGTCGGTGACTACGAGCAGTACTTC. Residues: CASSFVGDYEQYF. The chain is built from TRBV5-6 and TRBJ2-7; D unclear. The CDR3 spans 13 residues. CDR1 is SGHDT and CDR2 is YYEEEE in the germline V gene. Between the trimmed V and J ends, which lost 2 bases and 3 bases, there was a span of 9 bases.